The TCR beta chain described here comes from a study of regulatory T cells in long-lasting Graves disease. Study-level points and caveats: Persistent patients had more shared public clonotypes (2,741) than new patients (around 1,000).

Trimming removed 0 bases at V and 3 bases at J, with 12 bases between. The length of the CDR3 is 16 residues. Germline-derived CDR1 and CDR2 are MNHEY and SVGAGI. Construction of TCR beta libraries relied on iRepertoire HTBI primers and on Arm-PCR targeting CDR3 regions. TCRdb reprocessed the multiplex PCR reads via MiXCR and lists one record per CDR3 protein. This sample yields approximately 470,000 distinct CDR3 sequences, of which about a sixth are seen a single time; 12% belongs to the top ten. Time point here: newly diagnosed GD, antithyroid drugs for less than 3 months. RNA isolated from PBMCs was used to make the TCR library. Peripheral blood, 7 to 10 milliliters per patient, was collected in EDTA tubes. This clonotype was seen ten or more times. No antigen is known for it. The same sample was also used in a study of T cells in Graves' hyperthyroidism and ophthalmopathy. Per that study: In simple terms, a model built on 13 V-J features told ophthalmopathy apart from stable hyperthyroidism.

This rearrangement joins TRBV6-5 to TRBJ2-1, with D perhaps matching TRBD1 (5 bases). Source: peripheral blood mononuclear cells (PBMCs), taken at new diagnosis, from a patient treated with antithyroid drugs. This sequence was found in a man aged 35 to 55 with Graves disease. The DNA of the CDR3 is TGTGCCAGCAGTTACTCAGTGACAGAGAGCTACAATGAGCAGTTCTTC. This encodes CASSYSVTESYNEQFF.